The 9 T cell receptor beta chains reported below all come from one sample, sequenced in a study of T cell repertoires in cytomegalovirus infection. TCRdb re-called the reads with MiXCR, one entry per CDR3 protein. The sample holds roughly 180,000 distinct CDR3 sequences, about 22% seen once. Their antigens are not known. The sample was CD8+ T cells from cultured PBMCs, taken from culture after CMV antigen stimulation. The receptors originated from a human donor in good health (CMV status not recorded). Some clones in this sample may be carry-over from other donors' samples.

This chain joins TRBV7-9 and TRBJ2-7; 8 bases agree with TRBD1. Looked up from germline, CDR1 is SEHNR and CDR2 is FQNEAQ (reference sequence). V dropped 5 bases and J dropped 0; count of bases not matched to a gene: 9. The CDR3 sequence is 16 residues long. The CDR3 bases are TGTGCCAGCAGCCCTCGGACAGGGTTTAGCTCCTACGAGCAGTACTTC. This sequence encodes CASSPRTGFSSYEQYF.

This clonotype was seen a handful of times. This chain connects TRBV5-6 to TRBJ1-3; 8 bases are shared with TRBD1. The V and J ends lost 5 bases and 4 bases, in that order; junction bases with no gene match: 8. CDR3 size: 15 residues. The germline gives CDR1 SGHDT, CDR2 YYEEEE. As DNA, the CDR3 is TGTGCCAGCAGACGCGGACAGGGAGGAGGAAACACCATATATTTT. Amino acid sequence: CASRRGQGGGNTIYF.

The V call is TRBV10-3, the J call TRBJ2-7; 7 bases align to TRBD1. The germline CDR1 and CDR2 sequences are ENHRY and SYGVKD. CDR3 length equals 15 residues. Losses at the gene ends were 2 bases for V and 0 bases for J; bases not matched to a gene: 4. CDR3 DNA sequence: TGTGCCATCAGTGAGCCCTACAGGGGCTCCTACGAGCAGTACTTC. It codes for CAISEPYRGSYEQYF.

Only a few counts were recorded for this clonotype. V is TRBV7-4 and J is TRBJ2-5, with D hard to call. The V gene lost 4 bases and the J gene lost 5 bases, with 5 bases spanning the gap. Germline V gene lookup returns CDR1 SGHVT and CDR2 SQSDAQ. The CDR3 loop spans 11 amino acids. The CDR3 DNA reads as TGTGCCAGCAGCTCTACGGAGACCCAGTACTTC. Translated, it gives CASSSTETQYF.

This clonotype was seen a handful of times. The gene calls are TRBV7-9 and TRBJ2-2; 8 bases fit TRBD1. V lost 7 bases, J lost 5 bases, and 9 bases stayed unmatched. In germline, CDR1 is SEHNR, CDR2 FQNEAQ (reference sequence). The CDR3 has 15 residues. The DNA of the CDR3 is TGTGCCAGCATCCCACAGGGGGATCGAACCGGGGAGCTGTTTTTT. As protein: CASIPQGDRTGELFF.

This clonotype was counted between two and nine times. The rearrangement joins TRBV4-1 to TRBJ2-1; D is ambiguous. In germline, CDR1 is MGHRA, CDR2 YSYEKL. The CDR3 covers 12 residues. V shed 0 bases and J shed 9 bases, with 6 bases lying between them. The CDR3 DNA reads as TGCGCCAGCAGCCAAGAGGATGTTGAGCAGTTCTTC. As protein: CASSQEDVEQFF.

The chain employs TRBV7-3 and TRBJ2-3, with 8 nucleotides matching TRBD2. This CDR3 contains 17 residues. V was clipped by 5 bases and J by 1 base; unmatched bases: 11. Looked up from germline, CDR1 is SGHTA and CDR2 is FQGTGA. The CDR3 DNA sequence: TGTGCCAGCAGCCTTACTAGCGGCGGGAGTGGCACAGATACGCAGTATTTT. Its translation: CASSLTSGGSGTDTQYF. The whole variable domain, filled in from reference TRBV7-3 and TRBJ2-3, reads GAGVSQTPSNKVTEKGKYVELRCDPISGHTALYWYRQSLGQGPEFLIYFQGTGAADDSGLPNDRFFAVRPEGSVSTLKIQRTERGDSAVYLCASSLTSGGSGTDTQYFGPGTRLTVL.

This clonotype was counted only a few times. The V gene is TRBV7-2, the J gene TRBJ2-5; a weak D match, TRBD2 (5 bases). The CDR3 sequence is 15 residues long. Germline values: CDR1 SGHTA, CDR2 FQGNSA. With 1 base removed from V and 2 bases from J, the gap between germline ends came to 11 bases. The CDR3 sequence is CASSLVEDLQETQYF. Here the CDR3 DNA reads TGTGCCAGCAGCTTAGTAGAGGACTTACAAGAGACCCAGTACTTC. Full variable domain (outside the CDR3, taken from reference TRBV7-2 and TRBJ2-5): GAGVSQSPSNKVTEKGKDVELRCDPISGHTALYWYRQSLGQGLEFLIYFQGNSAPDKSGLPSDRFSAERTGGSVSTLTIQRTQQEDSAVYLCASSLVEDLQETQYFGPGTRLLVL.

The chain uses TRBV6-1 and TRBJ1-1; 7 bases fit TRBD1. The CDR3 totals 14 residues. V lost 10 bases to trimming and J lost 1 base; unmatched junction nucleotides: 9. Germline values: CDR1 MNHNS, CDR2 SASEGT. The CDR3 nucleotides are TGTGCCACCAGACAGGGCCCGGGGAACACTGAAGCTTTCTTT. Protein: CATRQGPGNTEAFF.